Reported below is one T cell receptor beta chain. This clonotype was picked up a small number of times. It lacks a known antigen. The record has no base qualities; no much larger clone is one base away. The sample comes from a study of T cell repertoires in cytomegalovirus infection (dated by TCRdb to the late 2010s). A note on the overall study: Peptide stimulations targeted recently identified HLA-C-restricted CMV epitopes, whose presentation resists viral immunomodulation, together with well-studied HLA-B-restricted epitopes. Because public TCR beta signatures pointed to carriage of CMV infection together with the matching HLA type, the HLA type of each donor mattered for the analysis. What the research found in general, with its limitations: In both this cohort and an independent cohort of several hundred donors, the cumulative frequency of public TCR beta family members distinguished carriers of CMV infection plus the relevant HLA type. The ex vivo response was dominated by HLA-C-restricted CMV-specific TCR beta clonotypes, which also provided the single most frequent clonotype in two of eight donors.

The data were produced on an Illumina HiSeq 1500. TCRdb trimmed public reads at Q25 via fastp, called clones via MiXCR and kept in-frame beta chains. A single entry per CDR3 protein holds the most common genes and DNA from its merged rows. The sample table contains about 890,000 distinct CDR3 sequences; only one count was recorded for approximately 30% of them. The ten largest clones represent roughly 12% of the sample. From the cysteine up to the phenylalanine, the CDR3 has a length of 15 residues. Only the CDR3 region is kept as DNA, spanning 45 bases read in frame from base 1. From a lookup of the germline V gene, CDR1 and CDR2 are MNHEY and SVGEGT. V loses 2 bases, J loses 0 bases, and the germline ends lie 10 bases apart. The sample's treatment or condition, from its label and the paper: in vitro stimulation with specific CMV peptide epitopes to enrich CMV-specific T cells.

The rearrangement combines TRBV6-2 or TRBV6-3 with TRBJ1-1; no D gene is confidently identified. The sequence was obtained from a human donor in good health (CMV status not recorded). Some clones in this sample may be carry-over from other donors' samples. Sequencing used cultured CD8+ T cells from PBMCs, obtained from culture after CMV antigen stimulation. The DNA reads TGTGCCAGCAGTTACCTCGGGATCATGAACACTGAAGCTTTCTTT. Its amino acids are CASSYLGIMNTEAFF.